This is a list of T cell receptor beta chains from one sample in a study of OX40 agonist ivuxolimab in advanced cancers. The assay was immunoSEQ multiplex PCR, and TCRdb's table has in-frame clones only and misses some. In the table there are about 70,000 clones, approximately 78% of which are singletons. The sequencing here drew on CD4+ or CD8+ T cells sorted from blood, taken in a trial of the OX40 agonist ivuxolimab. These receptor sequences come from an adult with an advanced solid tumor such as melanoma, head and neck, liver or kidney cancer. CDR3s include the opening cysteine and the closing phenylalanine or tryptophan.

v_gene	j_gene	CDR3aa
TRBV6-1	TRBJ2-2	CASSERTGFVPGELFF
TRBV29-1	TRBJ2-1	CSVRDRGSPSYNEQFF
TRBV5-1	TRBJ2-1	CASSYGTNNEQFF
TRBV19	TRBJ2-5	CASSFGFQETQYF
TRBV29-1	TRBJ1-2	CSVVAPGSASGYTF
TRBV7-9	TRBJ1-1	CASSLRFTGEAFF
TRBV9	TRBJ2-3	CASSVVGSTAGTDTQYF
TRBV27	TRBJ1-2	CASSRRDYGYTF
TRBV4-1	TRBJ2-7	CASSQDPQGADEQYF
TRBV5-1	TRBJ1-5	CASSVNPGGSNQPQHF
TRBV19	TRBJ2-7	CASGAPGGEQYF
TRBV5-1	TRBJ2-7	CASSYGGTRSYEQYF
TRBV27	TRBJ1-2	CASSLSRDRGYGYTF
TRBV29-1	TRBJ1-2	CSVETGVNYGYTF
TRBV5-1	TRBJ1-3	CASSSDGYSGNTIYF
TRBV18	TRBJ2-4	CASSFRRPTGVAKNIQYF
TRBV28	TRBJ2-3	CASSLTGATDTQYF
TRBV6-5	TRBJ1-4	CASSRGTREKLFF
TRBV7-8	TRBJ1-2	CASSLTQWTGGRYGYTF
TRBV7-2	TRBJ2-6	CASSLGGSGANVLTF
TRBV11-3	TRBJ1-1	CASSPGPLNTEAFF
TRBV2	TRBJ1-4	CASSYRGRGEKLFF
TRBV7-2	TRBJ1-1	CASSTDGVSEAFF
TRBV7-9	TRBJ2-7	CASSPDSLLAGLSYEQYF
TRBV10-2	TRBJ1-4	CASSETGARTNEKLFF
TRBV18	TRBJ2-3	CASSPTGGTMDTQYF
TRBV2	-	CASGQGIYEQYF
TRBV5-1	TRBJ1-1	CASSLGVLEGAFF
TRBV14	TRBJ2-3	CASSQGYSSGASTDTQYF
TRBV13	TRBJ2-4	CASSSGWEGGLTLAKNIQYF
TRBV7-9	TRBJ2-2	CASSFRSTGELFF
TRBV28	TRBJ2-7	CASTMVGGPYEQYF